What follows are 27 T cell receptor beta chains derived from one specimen sequenced in a study of T cells after yellow fever vaccination. TCRdb processed the 5' RACE reads anew with MiXCR; each CDR3 protein has one entry. Of 300,000 to 350,000 distinct CDR3 sequences listed, 4% are singletons. Sequencing used PBMCs, obtained 5 days after the yellow fever booster vaccination. The origin of the receptors is a man aged 18-30 years who received the YFV17D yellow fever vaccine.

This chain links TRBV24-1 with TRBJ2-3; 7 nucleotides agree with TRBD1. The CDR3 loop spans 17 amino acids. The junction had 10 bases not matched to a gene; V was cut back by 3 bases and J by 2 bases. Looked up from germline, CDR1 is KGHDR and CDR2 is SFDVKD. CDR3 residues: CATSDRDSVLATDTQYF. CDR3 DNA: TGTGCCACCAGTGATCGGGACAGCGTACTTGCCACAGATACGCAGTATTTT.

This clonotype was seen at least ten times. This rearrangement joins TRBV5-1 to TRBJ2-2; 7 bases map to TRBD2. The CDR3 is 14 amino acids. V shed 4 bases and J 5 bases; nucleotides not matched to a gene: 5. Germline CDR1 reads SGHRS; CDR2 reads YFSETQ. In DNA form, the CDR3 reads TGCGCCAGCAGCGGTTGGCGGGAGACCGGGGAGCTGTTTTTT. It specifies CASSGWRETGELFF.

This clonotype was picked up a small number of times. The rearrangement links TRBV15 to TRBJ1-1; 9 positions agree with TRBD1. V trimming: 1 base; J trimming: 1 base; junction bases outside the gene matches: 10. The CDR3 has 18 residues. The germline CDR1 and CDR2 sequences are LNHNV and YYDKDF (reference sequence). CDR3 coding DNA: TGTGCCACCAGCAGAGCCCCCCCTCGGACAGGGGAGAACACTGAAGCTTTCTTT. Protein: CATSRAPPRTGENTEAFF.

The V call is TRBV7-2, the J call TRBJ2-3; no clear D gene. The CDR3 has 14 residues. The V gene's germline CDR1 is SGHTA and CDR2 FQGNSA. The V end lost 4 bases, the J end lost 0 bases, and 8 bases lay between the germline ends. The CDR3 DNA follows: TGTGCCAGCAGCTCCCAGGCTAGCACAGATACGCAGTATTTT. It yields the protein CASSSQASTDTQYF.

Ten or more counts support this clonotype. V is TRBV2 and J is TRBJ2-3, with D possibly being TRBD1 or TRBD2 (5 bases each). Germline values: CDR1 SNHLY, CDR2 FYNNEI. CDR3 length equals 13 residues. Trimming removed 6 bases at V and 5 bases at J, with 12 bases between. CDR3 loop: CASRRGLRDTQYF. As DNA, the CDR3 is TGTGCCAGCAGGAGGGGCCTCCGAGATACGCAGTATTTT.

In its sample, this clonotype was seen many times. The V call is TRBV5-1, the J call TRBJ2-2; TRBD1 aligns across 7 bases. Looked up from germline, CDR1 is SGHRS and CDR2 is YFSETQ. The CDR3 length is 15 residues. V lost 4 bases and J lost 1; bases outside the gene matches: 4. The CDR3 loop is CASSPRTGNTGELFF. CDR3 DNA sequence: TGCGCCAGCAGCCCTCGGACAGGGAACACCGGGGAGCTGTTTTTT.

This clonotype was observed many times. The chain couples TRBV7-3 to TRBJ1-1, with 7 bases lining up with TRBD1. The CDR3 totals 13 residues. Per germline, CDR1 SGHTA and CDR2 FQGTGA. V lost 5 bases to trimming and J lost 7 bases; unmatched junction nucleotides: 7. This CDR3 reads CASSLGQVGEAFF. CDR3 DNA: TGTGCCAGCAGCCTAGGACAGGTGGGTGAAGCTTTCTTT.

The chain joins TRBV7-6 to TRBJ2-5; the match to TRBD2 covers 12 bases. The germline CDR1 and CDR2 sequences are SGHVS and FNYEAQ. Trimming at V came to 5 bases and at J to 5 bases, leaving 6 bases not matched to a gene. The CDR3 sequence is 15 residues long. CDR3 loop: CASSDLAGGPETQYF. The CDR3 nucleotides are TGTGCCAGCAGCGATCTAGCGGGGGGGCCCGAGACCCAGTACTTC.

This clonotype was picked up many times. This chain links TRBV5-1 with TRBJ1-1; the D gene is possibly TRBD1 (5 bases). The CDR3 has 13 amino acids. The ends were cut back, 4 bases at V and 8 bases at J, with 15 bases in the middle. Germline assignment: CDR1 SGHRS and CDR2 YFSETQ. CDR3 nucleotides: TGCGCCAGCAGCATTGGGGAGGGGCTGGAAGCTTTCTTT. Translating it yields CASSIGEGLEAFF.

This clonotype was seen only a few times. The genes are TRBV9 and TRBJ2-2; D is possibly TRBD1 (6 bases). V dropped 1 base and J dropped 3 bases, with 13 bases sitting between them. Germline CDR1 is SGDLS and CDR2 is YYNGEE. CDR3 length: 16 residues. CDR3 residues: CASSVMPRTDTGELFF. The CDR3 DNA reads TGTGCCAGCAGCGTAATGCCCAGGACAGACACCGGGGAGCTGTTTTTT.

This clonotype was detected ten times or more. The chain employs TRBV24-1 and TRBJ1-1, with D unresolved. CDR3 size: 13 residues. Germline-derived CDR1 and CDR2 are KGHDR and SFDVKD. The ends were cut back, 5 bases at V and 5 bases at J, with 11 bases in the middle. The CDR3 region is CATSARRGTEAFF. In nucleotides, the CDR3 is TGTGCCACCAGTGCGAGGAGAGGGACTGAAGCTTTCTTT.

This sequence joins TRBV7-9 and TRBJ2-6; TRBD1 might be the D (5 bases). This CDR3 spans 21 amino acids. The V and J ends lost 1 base and 0 bases respectively, with 22 bases between them. Looked up from germline, CDR1 is SEHNR and CDR2 is FQNEAQ (reference sequence). The CDR3 DNA follows: TGTGCCAGCAGCTTAGATGTGGTAGGCCGTAGGACAACCTCTGGGGCCAACGTCCTGACTTTC. Protein: CASSLDVVGRRTTSGANVLTF. The full variable domain, in which reference TRBV7-9 and TRBJ2-6 provide the parts outside the CDR3, is DTGVSQNPRHKITKRGQNVTFRCDPISEHNRLYWYRQTLGQGPEFLTYFQNEAQLEKSRLLSDRFSAERPKGSFSTLEIQRTEQGDSAMYLCASSLDVVGRRTTSGANVLTFGAGSRLTVL.

Only a few counts were recorded for this clonotype. In nucleotides, the CDR3 is TGTGCCAGCAGTTTCACGGGTAGCTCTGGGGCCAACGTCCTGACTTTC. Translation gives CASSFTGSSGANVLTF. The chain has TRBV12-3 or TRBV12-4 and TRBJ2-6; D is uncertain. The CDR3 spans 16 residues. V was shortened by 3 bases and J by 0 bases, with 9 bases between the two germline ends.

The rearrangement uses TRBV30 and TRBJ2-3; TRBD1 is a possible D gene (6 bases). The length of the CDR3 is 17 residues. The germline V gene has CDR1 GTSNPN and CDR2 SVGIG (reference sequence). Trimming stripped 2 bases from V and 2 bases from J, with 20 bases between. The CDR3 DNA reads TGTGCCTGGAGTCCCTTCACAGGGCTCTACTCCACAGATACGCAGTATTTT. Its translation: CAWSPFTGLYSTDTQYF.

The table lists this clonotype with a few counts. This sequence joins TRBV7-9 and TRBJ1-2; TRBD1 aligns across 7 bases. The germline V gene encodes CDR1 SEHNR and CDR2 FQNEAQ (reference sequence). CDR3 length: 15 residues. The trim removed 5 bases at V and 5 bases at J, leaving 11 bases unmatched. CDR3 bases: TGTGCCAGCAGCCTCTTTGACAGGGCCGATTATGGCTACACCTTC. This codes for CASSLFDRADYGYTF.

This clonotype was observed at least ten times. The rearrangement uses TRBV5-1 and TRBJ1-1; no clear D. The germline V gene encodes CDR1 SGHRS and CDR2 YFSETQ. V was pared by 4 bases and J by 3 bases, with 13 bases between. The CDR3 is 14 residues long. The CDR3 bases are TGCGCCAGCAGCCCAGAGGGTCGGCACACTGAAGCTTTCTTT. Translated, it gives CASSPEGRHTEAFF.

About this clonotype: At one end, the junction sequence differs from germline, possibly due to a read error. The V gene is TRBV11-2, the J gene TRBJ2-5, with D possibly being TRBD1 or TRBD2 (5 bases each). The CDR3 extends over 13 amino acids. From germline, CDR1 is SGHAT and CDR2 FQNNGV. CDR3 sequence (DNA): TGTTCCAGCAGCTTCGGGGCCCAAGAGACCCAGTACTTC. Translated, it gives CSSSFGAQETQYF.

This clonotype was seen only a few times. The rearrangement joins TRBV10-3 to TRBJ1-4; 9 bases agree with TRBD1. V shed 2 bases, J shed 7 bases, and the junction held 8 bases outside the gene matches. Germline V gene data show CDR1 as ENHRY and CDR2 as SYGVKD. The CDR3 length is 16 residues. CDR3 DNA sequence: TGTGCCATCAGTGAGGGACAGGGGCCCTCAGGTGAAAAACTGTTTTTT. It is translated as CAISEGQGPSGEKLFF.

The CDR3 nucleotides read TGTGCCAGCAGCTTGGAACAAAATGGCTACACCTTC. Translating gives CASSLEQNGYTF. The chain has TRBV5-4 and TRBJ1-2; unclear D gene. Trimming took 0 bases from V and 6 from J, leaving 6 bases between them. Per germline, CDR1 SGHNT and CDR2 YYREEE (reference sequence). The length of the CDR3 is 12 residues.

This clonotype was observed a handful of times. A much larger clone differs from this one at a single base, so this may be a read error. The V call is TRBV11-2, the J call TRBJ2-7, with D hard to call. V lost 3 bases and J lost 0, with 6 bases in between. Germline V lookup: CDR1 SGHAT, CDR2 FQNNGV. The CDR3 covers 13 residues. DNA of the CDR3: TGTGCCAGCAGCTTCTCGAGCTCCTACGAGCAGTACTTC. Residues: CASSFSSSYEQYF.

V and J are TRBV6-5 and TRBJ2-3; D perhaps matches TRBD2 (6 bases). V shed 5 bases and J shed 6 bases, with 18 bases lying between them. The CDR3 length is 15 residues. CDR1 and CDR2 (germline): MNHEY, SVGAGI. CDR3 loop: CASSTSGGVVDTQYF. The CDR3 bases are TGTGCCAGCAGTACCTCGGGCGGGGTGGTTGATACGCAGTATTTT.

This clonotype was observed a handful of times. The chain has TRBV2 and TRBJ1-4, with 7 positions matching TRBD1. The CDR3 spans 12 residues. Trimming cost V 8 bases and J 4 bases; bases outside gene matches: 1. The V gene's germline CDR1 is SNHLY and CDR2 FYNNEI. The CDR3 coding sequence is TGTGCCAGCGGGACAGTTAATGAAAAACTGTTTTTT. Translating gives CASGTVNEKLFF.

This clonotype was observed a handful of times. The rearrangement links TRBV7-6 to TRBJ2-4; D perhaps matches TRBD1 (6 bases). The germline V and J ends were trimmed by 5 bases and 2 bases, with 13 bases remaining between them. Germline V gene sequence: CDR1 SGHVS, CDR2 FNYEAQ. This CDR3 spans 15 amino acids. The CDR3 DNA reads TGTGCCAGCAGCGCGAGACAGGACTCCAAAAACATTCAGTACTTC. Encoded protein: CASSARQDSKNIQYF.

V is TRBV4-2 and J is TRBJ2-3; 9 bases align to TRBD1. CDR3 length equals 21 residues. Unmatched junction bases numbered 19, after V lost 1 base and J lost 2 bases. Germline-derived CDR1 and CDR2 are LGHNA and YNFKEQ. CDR3: CASSQVPGQGISESHTDTQYF. The CDR3 DNA is TGTGCCAGCAGCCAAGTTCCGGGACAGGGAATTTCTGAATCACACACAGATACGCAGTATTTT.

The V gene is TRBV25-1, the J gene TRBJ2-2, with D possibly TRBD1 on 5 matching bases. The V end was cut by 3 bases, the J end by 8 bases, with 10 bases between. The CDR3 consists of 13 residues. CDR1 and CDR2 (germline): MGHDK, SYGVNS. Here the CDR3 DNA reads TGTGCCAGCAGTGAGATTTACAGGGGGGAGCTGTTTTTT. It yields the protein CASSEIYRGELFF.

Many counts were recorded for this clonotype. V and J are TRBV6-2 or TRBV6-3 and TRBJ1-2; D is unclear. Germline values: CDR1 MNHEY, CDR2 SVGEGT. The CDR3 runs to 13 residues. Trimming took 6 bases from V and 3 from J, leaving 11 bases between them. The CDR3 region is CASRREEDYGYTF. Here the CDR3 DNA reads TGTGCCAGCAGAAGGGAGGAGGACTATGGCTACACCTTC.

In its sample, this clonotype was seen many times. The germline gene is not matched at one end of the junction; a read error may be the cause. This chain uses TRBV7-8 with TRBJ2-3; D may be TRBD2 (6 bases). The CDR3 runs 15 residues. Germline CDR1 reads SGHVS; CDR2 reads FQNEAQ. CDR3 sequence reads: CASSLGSGGTDTQYF. As DNA, the CDR3 is TGCGCCAGCAGCTTGGGGTCGGGGGGCACAGATACGCAGTATTTT.